The clone carrying this T cell receptor (beta chain) was seen ten or more times. Authors of the study amplified TCR beta CDR3 regions from RNA transcripts. The primer set for the first-round RT-PCR of the TCR CDR3 was HTBI. A single record per CDR3 protein comes from TCRdb applying MiXCR to the multiplex PCR reads. The sample contains about 350,000 distinct CDR3 sequences, over 15% of which appear only once. Lactation, pregnancy, other autoimmune disease or uncontrolled infection led to exclusion of patients. These data come from a study of T cells in Graves' hyperthyroidism and ophthalmopathy. The ends were cut back, 4 bases at V and 7 bases at J, with 11 bases in the middle. Germline lookup yields CDR1 MNHNS and CDR2 SASEGT. The CDR3 runs 13 residues.

This sequence joins TRBV6-1 and TRBJ1-5; unclear D gene. The clonotype comes from a woman in her thirties or forties with Graves' ophthalmopathy. Source material: blood. CDR3: CASSATMAQPQHF. The CDR3 nucleotides read TGTGCCAGCAGTGCTACAATGGCGCAGCCCCAGCATTTT.